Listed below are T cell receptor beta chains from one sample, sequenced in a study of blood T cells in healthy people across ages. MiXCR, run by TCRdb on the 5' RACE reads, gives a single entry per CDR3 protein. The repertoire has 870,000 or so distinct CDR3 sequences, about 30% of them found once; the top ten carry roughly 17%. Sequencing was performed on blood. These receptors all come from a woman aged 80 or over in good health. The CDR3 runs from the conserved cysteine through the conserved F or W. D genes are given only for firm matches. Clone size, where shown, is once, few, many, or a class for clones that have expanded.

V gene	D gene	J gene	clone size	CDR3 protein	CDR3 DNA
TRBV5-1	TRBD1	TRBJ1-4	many	CASSLQGTNEKLFF	TGTGCCAGCAGCCTACAGGGGACCAATGAAAAACTGTTTTTT
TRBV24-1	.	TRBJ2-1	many	CATSDRASGEQFF	TGTGCCACCAGTGACCGGGCCTCGGGGGAGCAGTTCTTC
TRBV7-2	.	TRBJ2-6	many	CASSLRQPTSGANVLTF	TGTGCCAGCAGCTTAAGACAGCCGACCTCTGGGGCCAACGTCCTGACTTTC
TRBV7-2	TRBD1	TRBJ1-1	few	CASSLAPRGRRTEAFF	TGTGCCAGCAGCTTAGCGCCCAGGGGGCGTAGAACTGAAGCTTTCTTT
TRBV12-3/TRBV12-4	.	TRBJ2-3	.	CASSLGAGPDAQYF	TGTGCCAGCAGTTTAGGGGCGGGCCCAGATGCGCAGTATTTT
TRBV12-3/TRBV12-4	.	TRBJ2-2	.	CASSQPGELFF	TGTGCCAGCAGCCAACCCGGGGAGCTGTTTTTT
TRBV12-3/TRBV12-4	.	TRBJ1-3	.	CASSLTGHGNTIYF	TGTGCCAGCAGCCTTACAGGGCACGGAAACACCATATATTTT
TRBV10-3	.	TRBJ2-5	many	CAISEGSRETQYF	TGTGCCATCAGTGAGGGTAGCAGGGAGACCCAGTACTTC
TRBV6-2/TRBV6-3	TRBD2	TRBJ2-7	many	CASSYSRGGSYEQYF	TGTGCCAGCAGTTACTCTCGCGGGGGGTCCTACGAGCAGTACTTC
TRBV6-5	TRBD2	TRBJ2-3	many	CASSYVASGGSTDTQYF	TGTGCCAGCAGTTATGTTGCTAGCGGGGGGAGCACAGATACGCAGTATTTT
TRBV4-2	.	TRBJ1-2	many	CASSQDKWDRNGYTF	TGTGCCAGCAGCCAAGATAAGTGGGACCGAAATGGCTACACCTTC
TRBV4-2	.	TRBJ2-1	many	CASSQTRGEQFF	TGTGCCAGCAGCCAGACTAGGGGTGAGCAGTTCTTC
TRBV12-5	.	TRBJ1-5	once	CASGLVAVGNQPQHF	TGTGCTAGTGGTTTGGTGGCAGTCGGCAATCAGCCCCAGCATTTT
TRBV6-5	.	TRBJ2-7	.	CASSAPRLTSYEQYF	TGTGCCAGCAGTGCCCCGAGGTTGACCTCCTACGAGCAGTACTTC
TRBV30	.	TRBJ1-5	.	CAWSLSGNQPQHF	TGTGCCTGGAGCCTCTCTGGAAATCAGCCCCAGCATTTT
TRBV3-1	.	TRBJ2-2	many	CASSQTNTGELFF	TGTGCCAGCAGCCAGACGAACACCGGGGAGCTGTTTTTT
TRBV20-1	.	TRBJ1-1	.	CSARAFLGVQGAFF	TGCAGTGCTAGAGCCTTCCTAGGGGTGCAGGGAGCTTTCTTT
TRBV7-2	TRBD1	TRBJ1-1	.	CASSPGQGISWAFF	TGTGCCAGCAGCCCGGGACAGGGGATCTCCTGGGCTTTCTTT
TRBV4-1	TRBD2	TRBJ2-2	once	CASSLILRTSQNTGELFF	TGCGCCAGCAGCCTCATCCTAAGGACTAGCCAAAACACCGGGGAGCTGTTTTTT
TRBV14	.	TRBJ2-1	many	CASSQGWGARNEQFF	TGTGCCAGCAGCCAAGGATGGGGGGCTCGGAATGAGCAGTTCTTC
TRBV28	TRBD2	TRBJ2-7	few	CATRGGGNEQYF	TGTGCCACCCGGGGCGGGGGGAACGAGCAGTACTTC
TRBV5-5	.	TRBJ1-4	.	CASSFKGPTNEKLFF	TGTGCCAGCAGCTTTAAAGGCCCAACTAATGAAAAACTGTTTTTT
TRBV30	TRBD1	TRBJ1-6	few	CAWSGPGQGNSPLHF	TGTGCCTGGAGTGGCCCGGGACAGGGTAATTCACCCCTCCACTTT
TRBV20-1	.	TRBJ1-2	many	CSASRVGGANYGYTF	TGCAGTGCTAGCCGCGTGGGGGGCGCAAACTATGGCTACACCTTC
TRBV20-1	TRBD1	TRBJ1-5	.	CSARRQGAGNQPQHF	TGCAGTGCTAGAAGACAGGGGGCTGGCAATCAGCCCCAGCATTTT
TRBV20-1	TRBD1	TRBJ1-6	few	CSARRVGGRENSPLHF	TGCAGTGCTAGAAGGGTAGGGGGCAGAGAGAATTCACCCCTCCACTTT
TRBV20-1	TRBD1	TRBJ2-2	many	CSAIYPRTGGTGELFF	TGCAGTGCCATATACCCAAGGACAGGGGGCACCGGGGAGCTGTTTTTT
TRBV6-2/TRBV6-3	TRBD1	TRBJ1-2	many	CASTIAQQGIYGYTF	TGTGCCAGCACAATCGCCCAACAGGGGATCTATGGCTACACCTTC
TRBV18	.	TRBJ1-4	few	CASSPSLPVYNEKLFF	TGTGCCAGCTCACCCTCTCTACCGGTATACAATGAAAAACTGTTTTTT
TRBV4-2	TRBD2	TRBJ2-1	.	CASSQDTTSASYNEQFF	TGTGCCAGCAGCCAAGATACGACTAGCGCATCCTACAATGAGCAGTTCTTC